Here is one T cell receptor (beta chain) with its context. No antigen is known for it. Germline V CDR1 and CDR2: LGHNA, YNFKEQ. The CDR3 is 17 amino acids. Carrying UMI labels, the TRB cDNA libraries were prepared through 5' RACE. TCRdb re-called the 5' RACE reads; every CDR3 protein appears as one record, without DNA. Found here are 90,000 to 100,000 distinct CDR3 sequences; the top ten clones hold less than 1.1%. The data belong to a study of CXCR3-negative and CXCR3-positive naive CD8 T cells. Findings and caveats of the study: TRB CDR3 hydrophobicity was greater in CXCR3-positive naive cells than in CXCR3-negative naive cells. Similar TRBV-TRBJ usage characterized naive CXCR3-negative and CXCR3-positive cells; memory cells differed. Cryopreserved PBMCs had partly decreased CXCR3 expression; fresh PBMCs were used in most assays.

The receptor was isolated from a human donor in good health. Some clones in this sample may be carry-over from other donors' samples. Sequenced sample: naive CXCR3+ CD8+ T cells from blood. The subset denotes: CD45RO-CCR7+CD27+CD95- naive CD8+ T cells expressing CXCR3 (TNR3+). This rearrangement joins TRBV4-2 to TRBJ2-1; absent DNA, TCRdb's TRBD2 call cannot be checked. This CDR3 reads CASSQQDPHSSYNEQFF.